The 2 T cell receptor beta chains presented below share a single source sample, sequenced in a study of blood T cell repertoires in COVID-19. Using immunoSEQ multiplex PCR, the repertoire was profiled, and TCRdb retains in-frame clones only, with some absent. Among 150,000 to 200,000 clones, 70% to 85% were seen once, and the ten largest hold nearly 15%. The sequenced sample consisted of PBMCs or T cells enriched from blood (not recorded which). These receptors originate from a man between 45 and 60 years old who had recovered from COVID-19.

The chain links TRBV5-1 to TRBJ1-1; 12 bases map to TRBD1. Germline V gene lookup returns CDR1 SGHRS and CDR2 YFSETQ. V trimming: 3 bases; J trimming: 3 bases; junction bases outside the gene matches: 12. The CDR3 is made up of 18 amino acids. CDR3: CASSYYPGQGAGDTEAFF. CDR3 nucleotides: TGCGCCAGCAGCTATTATCCGGGACAGGGGGCAGGAGACACTGAAGCTTTCTTT.

The gene calls are TRBV3-1 (or the pseudogene TRBV3-2) and TRBJ1-1, with 7 bases identical to TRBD1. Trimming took 4 bases from V and 8 from J; bases not matched to a gene: 7. From germline, CDR1 is LGHDT and CDR2 YNNKEL (reference sequence). This CDR3 has 13 residues. The chain's CDR3 is CASSPIPDREAFF. DNA for the CDR3: TGTGCCAGCAGCCCTATACCGGACAGGGAAGCTTTCTTT.